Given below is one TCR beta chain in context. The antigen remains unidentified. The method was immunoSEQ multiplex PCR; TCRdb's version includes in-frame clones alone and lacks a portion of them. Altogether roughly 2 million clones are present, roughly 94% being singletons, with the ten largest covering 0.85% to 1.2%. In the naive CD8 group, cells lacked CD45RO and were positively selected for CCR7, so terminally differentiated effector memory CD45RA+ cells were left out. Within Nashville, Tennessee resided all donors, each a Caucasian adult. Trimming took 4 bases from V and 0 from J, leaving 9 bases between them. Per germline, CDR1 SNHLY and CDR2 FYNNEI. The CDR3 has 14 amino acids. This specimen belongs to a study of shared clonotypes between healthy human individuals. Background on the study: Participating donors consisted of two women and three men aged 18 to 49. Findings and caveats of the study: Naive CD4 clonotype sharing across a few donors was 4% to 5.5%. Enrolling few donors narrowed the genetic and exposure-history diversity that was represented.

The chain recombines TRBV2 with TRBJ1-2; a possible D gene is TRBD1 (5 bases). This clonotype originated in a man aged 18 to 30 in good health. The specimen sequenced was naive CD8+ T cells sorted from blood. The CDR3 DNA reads TGTGCCAGCAGTGTGTTGGACACTAACTATGGCTACACCTTC. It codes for CASSVLDTNYGYTF.